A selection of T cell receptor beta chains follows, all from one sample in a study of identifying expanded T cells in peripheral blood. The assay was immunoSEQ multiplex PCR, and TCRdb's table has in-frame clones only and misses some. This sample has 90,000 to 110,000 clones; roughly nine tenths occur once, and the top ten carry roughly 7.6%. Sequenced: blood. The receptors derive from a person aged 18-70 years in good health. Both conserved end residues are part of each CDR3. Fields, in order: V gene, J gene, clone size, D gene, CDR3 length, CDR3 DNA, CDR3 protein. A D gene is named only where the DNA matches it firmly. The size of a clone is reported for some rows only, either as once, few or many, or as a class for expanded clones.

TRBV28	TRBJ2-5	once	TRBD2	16	TGTGCCAGCAGTCTACAACGCGGGGGAAATGGAGAGACCCAGTACTTC	CASSLQRGGNGETQYF
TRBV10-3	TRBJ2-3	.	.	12	TGTGCCATCAGCGGGGAGAGAGATACGCAGTATTTT	CAISGERDTQYF
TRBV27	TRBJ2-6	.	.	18	TGTGCCAGCAGTTCGGTTACGGGCCAAAGCTCTGGGGCCAACGTCCTGACTTTC	CASSSVTGQSSGANVLTF
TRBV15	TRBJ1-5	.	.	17	TGTGCCACCAGCAACGGCAGGGAAGCGTATAGCAATCAGCCCCAGCATTTT	CATSNGREAYSNQPQHF
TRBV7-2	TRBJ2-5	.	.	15	TGTGCCAGCAGCTTATCTTGGACAGCACAAGAGACCCAGTACTTC	CASSLSWTAQETQYF
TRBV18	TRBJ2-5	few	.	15	TGTGCCAGCTCACCACGAGGGGCCCCCGGCGAGACCCAGTACTTC	CASSPRGAPGETQYF
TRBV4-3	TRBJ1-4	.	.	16	TGCGCCAGCAGCCAAGATCACGGGTGGACTAATGAAAAACTGTTTTTT	CASSQDHGWTNEKLFF
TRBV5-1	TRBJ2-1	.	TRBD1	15	TGCGCCAGCAGCTCAGGACAGGTTAGGGGCAATGAGCAGTTCTTC	CASSSGQVRGNEQFF
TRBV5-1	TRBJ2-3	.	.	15	TGCGCCAGCAGCTCGTCGGCGGGTAGCACAGATACGCAGTATTTT	CASSSSAGSTDTQYF
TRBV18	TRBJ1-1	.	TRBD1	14	TGTGCCAGCTCTCTCAACAGGGGCAACACTGAAGCTTTCTTT	CASSLNRGNTEAFF
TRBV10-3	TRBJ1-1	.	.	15	TGTGCCATCAGTGAAACAGTTATGACGAACACTGAAGCTTTCTTT	CAISETVMTNTEAFF
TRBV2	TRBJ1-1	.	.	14	TGTGCCAGCAGCTCCGAGGGGAGGAACACTGAAGCTTTCTTT	CASSSEGRNTEAFF
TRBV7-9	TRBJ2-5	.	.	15	TGTGCCAGCCGAACAGGAGGGGGCGCGGCAGAGACCCAGTACTTC	CASRTGGGAAETQYF
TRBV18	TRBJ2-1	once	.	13	TGTGCCAGCTCAGGACTACAGGGCAATGAGCAGTTCTTC	CASSGLQGNEQFF
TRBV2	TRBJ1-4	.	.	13	TGTGCCAGCACCGCCGAGGCGGATAGTTGGTCGTTTTTT	CASTAEADSWSFF
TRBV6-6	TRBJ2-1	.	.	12	TGTGCCAGCAGTGGAGCGTTGTATGAGCAGTTCTTC	CASSGALYEQFF
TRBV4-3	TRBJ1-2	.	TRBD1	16	TGCGCCAGCAGCCAAGCGAGTACAGGGGGGGACTATGGCTACACCTTC	CASSQASTGGDYGYTF
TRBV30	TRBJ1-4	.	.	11	TGTGCCTGGGGGACTAATGAAAAACTGTTTTTT	CAWGTNEKLFF
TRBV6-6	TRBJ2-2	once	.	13	TGTGCCAGCAGACCGGACCTGACCGGGGAGCTGTTTTTT	CASRPDLTGELFF
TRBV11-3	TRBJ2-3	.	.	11	TGTGCCAGCAGCGGGGGAGATACGCAGTATTTT	CASSGGDTQYF
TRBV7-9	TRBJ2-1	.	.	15	TGTGCCAGCAGCTTAGTGGTGGGGGGACACAATGAGCAGTTCTTC	CASSLVVGGHNEQFF
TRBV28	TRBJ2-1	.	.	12	TGTGCCAGCAGTTTAAAGGGGCTTGAGCAGTTCTTC	CASSLKGLEQFF
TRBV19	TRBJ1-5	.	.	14	TGTGCCAGTACCTTGGGGGGGTCTGGGGAGCCCCAGCATTTT	CASTLGGSGEPQHF
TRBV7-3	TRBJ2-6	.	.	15	TGTGCCAGCAGCTTAGGAGGTACTGGGGCCAACGTCCTGACTTTC	CASSLGGTGANVLTF
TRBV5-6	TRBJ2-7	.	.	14	TGTGCCAGCAGCCGGACGGACGGGACCCACGAGCAGTACTTC	CASSRTDGTHEQYF
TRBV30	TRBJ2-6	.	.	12	TGTGCCTGGAGCTCTGGGGCCAACGTCCTGACTTTC	CAWSSGANVLTF
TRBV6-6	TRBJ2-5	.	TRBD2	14	TGTGCCAGCAGACCTCTAGCGGGCCAAGAGACCCAGTACTTC	CASRPLAGQETQYF
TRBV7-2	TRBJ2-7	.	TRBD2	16	TGTGCCAGCAGCCCAACTAGCGGGAGGGCCGTGTACGAGCAGTACTTC	CASSPTSGRAVYEQYF
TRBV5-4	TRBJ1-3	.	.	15	TGTGCCAGCAGCTTGACAGGTACCTCTGGAAACACCATATATTTT	CASSLTGTSGNTIYF
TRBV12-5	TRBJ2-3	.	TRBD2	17	TGTGCTAGTGGTTTGGGTAGGGGAGCGGGGAGCACAGATACGCAGTATTTT	CASGLGRGAGSTDTQYF
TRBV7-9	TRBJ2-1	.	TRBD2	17	TGTGCCAGCAGCTTGGGACTAGCGGGAATCTCCTACAATGAGCAGTTCTTC	CASSLGLAGISYNEQFF
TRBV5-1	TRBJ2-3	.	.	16	TGCGCCAGCAGCTTGGTTTCGCCGGGAATCGAGGATACGCAGTATTTT	CASSLVSPGIEDTQYF
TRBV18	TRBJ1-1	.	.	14	TGTGCCAGCTCACCACCTTCCATTCGCACTGAAGCTTTCTTT	CASSPPSIRTEAFF
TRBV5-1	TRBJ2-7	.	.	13	TGCGCCAGCAGCTACCTTGGGGAGTACGAGCAGTACTTC	CASSYLGEYEQYF
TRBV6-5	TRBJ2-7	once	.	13	TGTGCCAGCAGTGAGTCAGTTCAATACGAGCAGTACTTC	CASSESVQYEQYF
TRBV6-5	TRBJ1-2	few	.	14	TGTGCCAGCAGTTATGGCAGGGTAGGGTATGGCTACACCTTC	CASSYGRVGYGYTF
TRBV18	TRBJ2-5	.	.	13	TGTGCCAGCTCACGCGGACAGAAAGAGACCCAGTACTTC	CASSRGQKETQYF
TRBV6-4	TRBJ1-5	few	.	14	TGTGCCAGCAGTCCGGTTATGGGCAATCAGCCCCAGCATTTT	CASSPVMGNQPQHF
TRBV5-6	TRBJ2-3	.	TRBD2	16	TGTGCCAGCAGCTTGGGAGGGGCGGGGGTCACAGATACGCAGTATTTT	CASSLGGAGVTDTQYF
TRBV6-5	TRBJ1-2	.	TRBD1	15	TGTGCCAGCAGTTACTCCGGGACAGGGGATGGTGGCTACACCTTC	CASSYSGTGDGGYTF
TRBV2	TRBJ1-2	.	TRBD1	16	TGTGCCAGCAGTGATTGGACAGGGGGCAGGAATTGGGGCTACACCTTC	CASSDWTGGRNWGYTF